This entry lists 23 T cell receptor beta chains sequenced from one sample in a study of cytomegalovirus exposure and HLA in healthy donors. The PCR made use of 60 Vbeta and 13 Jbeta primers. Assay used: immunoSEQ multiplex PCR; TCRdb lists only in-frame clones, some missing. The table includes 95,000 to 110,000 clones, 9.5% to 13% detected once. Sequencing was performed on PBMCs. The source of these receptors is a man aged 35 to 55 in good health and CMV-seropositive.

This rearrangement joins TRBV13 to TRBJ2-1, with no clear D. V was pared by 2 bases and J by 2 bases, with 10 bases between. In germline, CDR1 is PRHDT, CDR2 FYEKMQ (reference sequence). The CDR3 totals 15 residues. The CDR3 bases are TGTGCCAGCAGCTTAAGGCGGCACCCCTACAATGAGCAGTTCTTC. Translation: CASSLRRHPYNEQFF.

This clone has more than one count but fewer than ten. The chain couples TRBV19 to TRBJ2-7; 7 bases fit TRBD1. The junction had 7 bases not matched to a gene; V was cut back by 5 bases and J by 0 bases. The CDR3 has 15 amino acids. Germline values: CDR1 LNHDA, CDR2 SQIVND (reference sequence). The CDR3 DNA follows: TGTGCCAGTAGTTATTTGACAGGGAGCTCCTACGAGCAGTACTTC. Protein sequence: CASSYLTGSSYEQYF.

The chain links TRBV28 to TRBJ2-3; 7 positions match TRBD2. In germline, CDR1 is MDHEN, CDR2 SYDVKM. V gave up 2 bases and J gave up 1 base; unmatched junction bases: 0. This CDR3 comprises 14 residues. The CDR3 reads CASSLTSGTDTQYF. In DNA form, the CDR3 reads TGTGCCAGCAGTTTAACTAGCGGCACAGATACGCAGTATTTT.

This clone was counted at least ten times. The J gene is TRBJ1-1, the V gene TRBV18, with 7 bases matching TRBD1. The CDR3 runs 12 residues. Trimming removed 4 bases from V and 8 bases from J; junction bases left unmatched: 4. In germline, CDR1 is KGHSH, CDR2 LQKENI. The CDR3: CASSRQGVEAFF. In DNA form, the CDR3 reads TGTGCCAGCTCACGACAGGGTGTGGAAGCTTTCTTT.

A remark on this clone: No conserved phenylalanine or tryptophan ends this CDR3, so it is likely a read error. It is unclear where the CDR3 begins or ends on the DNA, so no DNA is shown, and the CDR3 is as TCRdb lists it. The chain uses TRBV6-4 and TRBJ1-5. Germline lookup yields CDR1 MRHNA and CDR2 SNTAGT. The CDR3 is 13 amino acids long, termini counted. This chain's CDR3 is CASSEDSNQPKHL.

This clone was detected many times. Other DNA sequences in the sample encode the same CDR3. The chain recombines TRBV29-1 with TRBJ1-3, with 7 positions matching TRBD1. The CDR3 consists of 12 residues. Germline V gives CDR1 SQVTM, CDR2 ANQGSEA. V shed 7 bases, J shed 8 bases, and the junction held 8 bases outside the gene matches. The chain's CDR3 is CSGQQGSDTIYF. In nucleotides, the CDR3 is TGCAGCGGCCAACAGGGGTCTGACACCATATATTTT.

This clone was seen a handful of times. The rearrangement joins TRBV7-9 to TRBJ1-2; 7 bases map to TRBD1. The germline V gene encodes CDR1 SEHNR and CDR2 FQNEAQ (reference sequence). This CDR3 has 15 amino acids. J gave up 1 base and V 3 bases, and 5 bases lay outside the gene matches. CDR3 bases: TGTGCCAGCAGCTTCAAGACAGGGTTTAACTATGGCTACACCTTC. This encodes CASSFKTGFNYGYTF.

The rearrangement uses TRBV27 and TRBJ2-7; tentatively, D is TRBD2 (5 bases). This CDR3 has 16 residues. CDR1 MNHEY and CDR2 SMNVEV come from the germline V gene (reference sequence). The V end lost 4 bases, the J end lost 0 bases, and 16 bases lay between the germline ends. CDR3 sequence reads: CASSSAGVISSYEQYF. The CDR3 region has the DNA TGTGCCAGCAGTTCGGCCGGGGTGATCAGCTCCTACGAGCAGTACTTC.

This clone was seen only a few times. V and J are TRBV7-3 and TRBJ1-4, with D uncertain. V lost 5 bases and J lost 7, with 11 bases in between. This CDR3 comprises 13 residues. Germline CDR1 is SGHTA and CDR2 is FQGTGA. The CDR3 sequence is CASSPVRSEKLFF. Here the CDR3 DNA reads TGTGCCAGCAGCCCAGTACGGAGTGAAAAACTGTTTTTT.

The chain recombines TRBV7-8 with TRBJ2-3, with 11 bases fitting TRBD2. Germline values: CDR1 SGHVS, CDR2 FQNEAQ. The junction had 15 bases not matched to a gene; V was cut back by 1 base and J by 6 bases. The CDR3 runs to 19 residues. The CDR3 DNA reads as TGTGCCAGCAGCTTAGAGAGGTCGCTAGCGGGAGGTATTACGGATACGCAGTATTTT. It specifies CASSLERSLAGGITDTQYF.

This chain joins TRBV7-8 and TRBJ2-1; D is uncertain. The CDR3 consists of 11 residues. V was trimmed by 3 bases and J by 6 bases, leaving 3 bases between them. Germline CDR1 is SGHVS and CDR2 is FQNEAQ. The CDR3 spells CASSFSNEQFF. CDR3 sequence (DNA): TGTGCCAGCAGCTTTAGCAATGAGCAGTTCTTC. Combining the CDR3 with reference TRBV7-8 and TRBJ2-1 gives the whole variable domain GAGVSQSPRYKVAKRGQDVALRCDPISGHVSLFWYQQALGQGPEFLTYFQNEAQLDKSGLPSDRFFAERPEGSVSTLKIQRTQQEDSAVYLCASSFSNEQFFGPGTRLTVL.

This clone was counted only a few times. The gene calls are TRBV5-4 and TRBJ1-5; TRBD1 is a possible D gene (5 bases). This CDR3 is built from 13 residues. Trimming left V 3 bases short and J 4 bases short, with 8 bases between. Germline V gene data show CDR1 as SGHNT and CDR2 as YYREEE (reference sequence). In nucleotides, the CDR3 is TGTGCCAGCAGCTCGTCAGGGAATCAGCCCCAGCATTTT. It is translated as CASSSSGNQPQHF.

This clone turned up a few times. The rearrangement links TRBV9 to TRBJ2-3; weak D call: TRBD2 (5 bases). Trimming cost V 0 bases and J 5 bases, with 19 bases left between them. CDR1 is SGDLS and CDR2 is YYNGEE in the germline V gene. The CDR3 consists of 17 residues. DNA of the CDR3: TGTGCCAGCAGCGTAGCTGCGGGCGGAGGCCGAGGAGATACGCAGTATTTT. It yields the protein CASSVAAGGGRGDTQYF.

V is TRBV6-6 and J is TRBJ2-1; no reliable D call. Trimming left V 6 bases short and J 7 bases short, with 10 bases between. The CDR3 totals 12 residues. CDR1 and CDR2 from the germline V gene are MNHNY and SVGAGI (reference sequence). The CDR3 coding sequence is TGTGCCAGCAGCCTCCCCAGGAATGAGCAGTTCTTC. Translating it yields CASSLPRNEQFF.

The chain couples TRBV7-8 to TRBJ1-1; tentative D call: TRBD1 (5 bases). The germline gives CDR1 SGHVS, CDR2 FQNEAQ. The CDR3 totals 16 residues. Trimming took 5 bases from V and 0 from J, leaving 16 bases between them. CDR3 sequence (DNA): TGTGCCAGCAGCCCACGGAGGGGTTCCCTGAACACTGAAGCTTTCTTT. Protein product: CASSPRRGSLNTEAFF.

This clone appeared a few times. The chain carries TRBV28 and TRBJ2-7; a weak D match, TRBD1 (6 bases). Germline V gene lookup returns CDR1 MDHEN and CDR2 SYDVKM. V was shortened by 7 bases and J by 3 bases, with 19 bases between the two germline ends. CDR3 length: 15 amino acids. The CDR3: CASTDDKTGRYEQYF. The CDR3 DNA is TGTGCCAGCACCGACGACAAGACAGGCCGCTACGAGCAGTACTTC.

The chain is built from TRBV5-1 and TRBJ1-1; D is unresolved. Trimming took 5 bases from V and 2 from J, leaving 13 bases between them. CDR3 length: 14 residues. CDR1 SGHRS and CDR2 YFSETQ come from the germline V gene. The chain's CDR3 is CASSPRTGNTEAFF. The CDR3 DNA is TGCGCCAGCAGTCCTCGGACGGGAAACACTGAAGCTTTCTTT.

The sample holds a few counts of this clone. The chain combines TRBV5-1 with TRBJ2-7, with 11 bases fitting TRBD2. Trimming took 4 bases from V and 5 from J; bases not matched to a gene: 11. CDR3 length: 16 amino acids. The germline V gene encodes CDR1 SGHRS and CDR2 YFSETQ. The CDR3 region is CASSGLAGGPVNEQYF. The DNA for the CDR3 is TGCGCCAGCAGCGGATTAGCGGGAGGGCCGGTGAACGAGCAGTACTTC.

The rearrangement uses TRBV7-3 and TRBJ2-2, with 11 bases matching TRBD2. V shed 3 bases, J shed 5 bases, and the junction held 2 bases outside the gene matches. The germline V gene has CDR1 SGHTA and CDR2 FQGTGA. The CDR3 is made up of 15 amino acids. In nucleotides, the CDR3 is TGTGCCAGCAGCTTCTCTAGCGGGGGGACCGGGGAGCTGTTTTTT. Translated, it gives CASSFSSGGTGELFF. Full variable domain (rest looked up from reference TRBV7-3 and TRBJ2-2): GAGVSQTPSNKVTEKGKYVELRCDPISGHTALYWYRQSLGQGPEFLIYFQGTGAADDSGLPNDRFFAVRPEGSVSTLKIQRTERGDSAVYLCASSFSSGGTGELFFGEGSRLTVL.

CDR3 in amino acids: CASSEGAVSSYEQYF. CDR3 bases: TGTGCCAGCTCAGAAGGGGCCGTGAGCTCCTACGAGCAGTACTTC. The V call is TRBV18, the J call TRBJ2-7; perhaps TRBD1 as D (5 bases). V was trimmed by 5 bases and J by 0 bases, leaving 14 bases between them. Germline V gene sequence: CDR1 KGHSH, CDR2 LQKENI. CDR3 length equals 15 residues. Full variable domain (missing parts from reference TRBV18 and TRBJ2-7): NAGVMQNPRHLVRRRGQEARLRCSPMKGHSHVYWYRQLPEEGLKFMVYLQKENIIDESGMPKERFSAEFPKEGPSILRIQQVVRGDSAAYFCASSEGAVSSYEQYFGPGTRLTVT.

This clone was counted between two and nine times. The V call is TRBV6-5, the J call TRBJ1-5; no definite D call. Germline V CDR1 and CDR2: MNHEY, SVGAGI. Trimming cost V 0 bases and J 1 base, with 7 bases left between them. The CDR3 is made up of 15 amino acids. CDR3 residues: CASSYSSGSNQPQHF. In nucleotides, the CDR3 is TGTGCCAGCAGTTACTCCTCGGGGAGCAATCAGCCCCAGCATTTT.

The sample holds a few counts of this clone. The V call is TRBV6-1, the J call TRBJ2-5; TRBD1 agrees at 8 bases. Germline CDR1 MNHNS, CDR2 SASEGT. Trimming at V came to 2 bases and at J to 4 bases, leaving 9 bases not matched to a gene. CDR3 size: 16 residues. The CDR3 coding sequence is TGTGCCAGCAGTGAACCCCCTTGGACAGGGTCAGAGACCCAGTACTTC. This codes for CASSEPPWTGSETQYF.

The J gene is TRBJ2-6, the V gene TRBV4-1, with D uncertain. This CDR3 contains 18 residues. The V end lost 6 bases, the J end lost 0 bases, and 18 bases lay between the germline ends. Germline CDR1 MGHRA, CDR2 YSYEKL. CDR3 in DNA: TGCGCCAGCAGTGAGATTTTGAGTATTAGCTCTGGGGCCAACGTCCTGACTTTC. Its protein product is CASSEILSISSGANVLTF.